This paragraph covers one TCR beta chain sequence. The antigen is not known. This record belongs to a study of OX40 agonist ivuxolimab in advanced cancers. The CDR3 consists of 15 residues. Germline values: CDR1 MGHRA, CDR2 YSYEKL. Deletions cut 4 bases from V and 1 base from J, with 12 bases between. Study results and limitations: Those patients achieving a partial response at 0.1-3.0 mg/kg showed among the lowest clonal expansion.

Produced via immunoSEQ multiplex PCR; TCRdb's table is partial and in-frame only. The table includes just over 95,000 clones, approximately 85% detected once. The TCR sequence derives from an adult with an advanced solid tumor such as melanoma, head and neck, liver or kidney cancer. The sequencing here drew on CD4+ or CD8+ T cells sorted from blood, taken in a trial of the OX40 agonist ivuxolimab. This chain uses TRBV4-1 with TRBJ2-3, with unresolved D. CDR3 loop: CASSLTALGTDTQYF. The CDR3 DNA reads as TGCGCCAGCAGCCTAACAGCCCTAGGCACAGATACGCAGTATTTT.